Each of the 21 T cell receptor beta chains below was sequenced from the same sample in a study of T cells in Graves' hyperthyroidism and ophthalmopathy. The TCR beta CDR3 regions underwent amplification using RNA transcripts as the source. The HTBI primer set served for first-round RT-PCR of the TCR CDR3. MiXCR, run by TCRdb on the multiplex PCR reads, gives a single entry per CDR3 protein. The sample includes 370,000 or so distinct CDR3 sequences, roughly 14% of them seen just once. What was sequenced was blood. The receptors shown here come from a man younger than 40 with Graves' hyperthyroidism that later progressed to Graves' ophthalmopathy.

This clonotype was seen many times. The genes are TRBV6-1 and TRBJ1-5; no firm D call. The ends were cut back, 2 bases at V and 4 bases at J, with 12 bases in the middle. Germline assignment: CDR1 MNHNS and CDR2 SASEGT. The CDR3 totals 15 residues. In nucleotides, the CDR3 is TGTGCCAGCAGTGAAATCGGGGAAGAGAATCAGCCCCAGCATTTT. This codes for CASSEIGEENQPQHF.

This clonotype was counted only a few times. The gene calls are TRBV7-2 and TRBJ2-7, with 8 nucleotides matching TRBD1. The CDR3 covers 15 residues. V dropped 2 bases and J dropped 6; count of bases not matched to a gene: 9. Germline V gene lookup returns CDR1 SGHTA and CDR2 FQGNSA. The CDR3 region is CASSLRTGLLGEQYF. In DNA, the CDR3 is TGTGCCAGCAGCTTAAGGACAGGGCTTTTGGGCGAGCAGTACTTC. Full variable domain (outside the CDR3, taken from reference TRBV7-2 and TRBJ2-7): GAGVSQSPSNKVTEKGKDVELRCDPISGHTALYWYRQSLGQGLEFLIYFQGNSAPDKSGLPSDRFSAERTGGSVSTLTIQRTQQEDSAVYLCASSLRTGLLGEQYFGPGTRLTVT.

This clonotype was found many times. The rearrangement uses TRBV12-3 or TRBV12-4 and TRBJ2-2; no clear D gene. The CDR3 runs to 12 residues. The ends were cut back, 6 bases at V and 6 bases at J, with 8 bases in the middle. The CDR3 DNA reads TGTGCCAGCAGCCCGGTATCCGGGGAGCTGTTTTTT. Translated, it gives CASSPVSGELFF.

The V and J genes are TRBV4-2 and TRBJ2-5; D unresolved. Trimming pared 0 bases from V and 1 base from J, leaving 9 bases between. Looked up from germline, CDR1 is LGHNA and CDR2 is YNFKEQ. The CDR3 runs to 15 residues. Written as DNA, the CDR3 is TGTGCCAGCAGCCAAGAGGTTCAACCCCAAGAGACCCAGTACTTC. This translates into CASSQEVQPQETQYF.

This clonotype showed up many times. This chain links TRBV7-9 with TRBJ1-6, with TRBD1 as a possible D gene (6 bases). This CDR3 is built from 19 residues. Germline V gene sequence: CDR1 SEHNR, CDR2 FQNEAQ (reference sequence). The germline V and J ends were trimmed by 7 bases and 0 bases, with 22 bases remaining between them. This chain's CDR3 is CASTHGGKGESSYNSPLHF. Written as DNA, the CDR3 is TGTGCCAGCACCCATGGCGGGAAGGGGGAGAGCTCCTATAATTCACCCCTCCACTTT.

This clonotype was seen many times. The V call is TRBV5-5, the J call TRBJ1-1, with D possibly being TRBD1 (5 bases). Germline CDR1 is SGHKS and CDR2 is YYEKEE (reference sequence). Trimming shortened V by 5 bases and J by 3 bases, and 8 bases separated the two germline ends. The CDR3 totals 12 residues. CDR3 DNA: TGTGCCAGCAGATGGGGGTACACTGAAGCTTTCTTT. It translates to CASRWGYTEAFF.

This clonotype was counted only a few times. The chain has TRBV7-9 and TRBJ1-1; 8 nucleotides align to TRBD1. After removal of 4 bases from V and 4 bases from J, the junction contained 8 bases not matched to a gene. This CDR3 has 15 residues. The germline V gene has CDR1 SEHNR and CDR2 FQNEAQ (reference sequence). The DNA for the CDR3 is TGTGCCAGCAGCTCCGACAGGGGAGGTAGCACTGAAGCTTTCTTT. Translation gives CASSSDRGGSTEAFF.

In its sample, this clonotype was seen many times. V is TRBV5-5 and J is TRBJ2-1; the match to TRBD2 covers 10 bases. The CDR3 extends over 15 amino acids. CDR1 and CDR2 (germline): SGHKS, YYEKEE (reference sequence). J lost 4 bases, V lost 4 bases, and 5 bases had no gene match. CDR3 DNA sequence: TGTGCCAGCAGCCCCGGACTAGCGGCGTACAATGAGCAGTTCTTC. This sequence encodes CASSPGLAAYNEQFF.

This clonotype was observed a few times. The DNA of the CDR3 is TGTGCCAGCAGCCGAGGACAGGGTGGCGATAGCAATCAGCCCCAGCATTTT. Its translation is CASSRGQGGDSNQPQHF. V and J are TRBV5-6 and TRBJ1-5, with TRBD1 matching 8 bases. Germline trimming cut 4 bases from V and 0 bases from J; bases unmatched to any gene: 9. Germline lookup yields CDR1 SGHDT and CDR2 YYEEEE. The CDR3 is 17 residues long.

In this sample, this clonotype turned up a few times. The chain links TRBV12-3 or TRBV12-4 to TRBJ2-3; D remains unclear. The V end lost 7 bases, the J end lost 0 bases, and 8 bases lay between the germline ends. The CDR3 sequence is 13 residues long. The DNA for the CDR3 is TGTGCCAGCACGCCCGAAAGCACAGATACGCAGTATTTT. Encoded protein: CASTPESTDTQYF.

CDR3 in amino acids: CASSQAPGVTEAFF. In nucleotides, the CDR3 is TGCGCCAGCAGCCAAGCTCCAGGGGTCACTGAAGCTTTCTTT. The rearrangement links TRBV4-1 to TRBJ1-1; tentatively, D is TRBD1 (6 bases). CDR3 length: 14 residues. Germline loops: CDR1 MGHRA, CDR2 YSYEKL. V lost 1 base and J 4 bases, leaving 10 bases between the germline ends.

The gene calls are TRBV2 and TRBJ1-1, with TRBD1 matching 7 bases. Per germline, CDR1 SNHLY and CDR2 FYNNEI. The CDR3 is made up of 13 amino acids. V dropped 10 bases and J dropped 0; count of bases not matched to a gene: 5. The CDR3 here is CAKTGRMNTEAFF. DNA of the CDR3: TGTGCCAAGACAGGGAGAATGAACACTGAAGCTTTCTTT.

The J gene is TRBJ1-5, the V gene TRBV19; TRBD1 matches at 8 bases. The CDR3 totals 15 residues. Trimming took 5 bases from V and 7 from J; bases not matched to a gene: 10. Germline lookup yields CDR1 LNHDA and CDR2 SQIVND (reference sequence). The CDR3 region has the DNA TGTGCCAGTAGTGTGACAGGGGCGGGTCCCCAGCCCCAGCATTTT. The encoded protein is CASSVTGAGPQPQHF.

In its sample, this clonotype was seen many times. This chain joins TRBV11-1 and TRBJ1-1, with TRBD1 identical over 8 bases. The junction had 2 bases not matched to a gene; V was cut back by 2 bases and J by 3 bases. The CDR3 length is 14 residues. Germline V gene sequence: CDR1 SGHAT, CDR2 FQDESV (reference sequence). The CDR3 sequence is CASSLQGAYTEAFF. Here the CDR3 DNA reads TGTGCCAGCAGCTTACAGGGGGCCTACACTGAAGCTTTCTTT.

The chain links TRBV29-1 to TRBJ1-4; no clear D. CDR1 is SQVTM, CDR2 ANQGSEA, per germline. The V end was cut by 5 bases, the J end by 6 bases, with 7 bases between. CDR3 size: 11 residues. CDR3 nucleotide sequence: TGCAGCGTTCACTGGGATGAAAAACTGTTTTTT. This sequence encodes CSVHWDEKLFF.

This clonotype showed up just a few times. This clone may be a read error of a much larger clone one base away. CDR3 DNA sequence: TGTGCCAGCAGCCTTCCCCCTGTCCGACTAGCGGGGACCGCAGATACGCAGTATTTT. The encoded protein is CASSLPPVRLAGTADTQYF. The chain links TRBV11-1 to TRBJ2-3; 11 positions agree with TRBD2. The J segment lost 4 bases and the V segment lost 5 bases, leaving 17 bases of the junction unmatched. This CDR3 contains 19 residues. Germline CDR1 SGHAT, CDR2 FQDESV (reference sequence).

This clonotype was picked up many times. The chain has TRBV11-3 and TRBJ2-7; D is tentatively TRBD1 or TRBD2 (5 bases each). The length of the CDR3 is 14 residues. Trimming took 5 bases from V and 2 from J, leaving 13 bases between them. CDR1 is SGHNT, CDR2 YENEEA, per germline. CDR3 amino acids: CASSQGDRPYEQYF. CDR3 nucleotide sequence: TGTGCCAGCAGCCAAGGGGACCGTCCCTACGAGCAGTACTTC.

The V call is TRBV18, the J call TRBJ1-5; D unclear. Germline CDR1 and CDR2: KGHSH and LQKENI. V gave up 2 bases and J gave up 2 bases, with 10 bases separating them. CDR3 length equals 15 residues. CDR3 residues: CASSPLATGNQPQHF. The CDR3, as DNA: TGTGCCAGCTCACCATTAGCGACGGGCAATCAGCCCCAGCATTTT.

This clonotype occurred many times. The V and J genes are TRBV30 and TRBJ1-1; D unresolved. Trimming left V 1 base short and J 6 bases short, with 9 bases between. This CDR3 is 12 amino acids long. Germline V gene lookup returns CDR1 GTSNPN and CDR2 SVGIG (reference sequence). For the CDR3, the DNA is TGTGCCTGGAGTGCCCGCAAGGCTGAAGCTTTCTTT. Its protein product is CAWSARKAEAFF.

This clonotype was found a few times. The V gene is TRBV5-1, the J gene TRBJ1-1; D is unclear. Germline lookup yields CDR1 SGHRS and CDR2 YFSETQ. The CDR3 is made up of 16 amino acids. V was pared by 0 bases and J by 0 bases, with 12 bases between. The CDR3 DNA reads as TGCGCCAGCAGCTTGGGGAAGGGCGGGATGAACACTGAAGCTTTCTTT. The encoded protein is CASSLGKGGMNTEAFF.

This clonotype was counted a few times. The chain combines TRBV6-1 with TRBJ1-2, with unresolved D. Germline CDR1 and CDR2: MNHNS and SASEGT. V was trimmed by 7 bases and J by 5 bases, leaving 17 bases between them. CDR3 size: 14 residues. CDR3 in DNA: TGTGCCAGCACCCCGCCGGGGATGGGGTATGGCTACACCTTC. This gives the protein CASTPPGMGYGYTF.